Following are 22 T cell receptor beta chains from one sample sequenced in a study of blood T cell repertoires in COVID-19. Some clones are missing from TCRdb's copy, which holds only in-frame ones; the method was immunoSEQ multiplex PCR. The table has 160,000 or so clones, 65% to 85% seen once. Sequenced sample: peripheral blood. These TCRs come from a man in his 60s with active or convalescent COVID-19.

This clone was observed a single time. The V gene is TRBV5-8, the J gene TRBJ1-1; maybe TRBD1 (5 bases). The germline gives CDR1 SGHTS, CDR2 YDEGEE. There are 15 residues in the CDR3. Trimming cost V 0 bases and J 6 bases, with 15 bases left between them. CDR3 residues: CASSLAGAPWAEAFF. CDR3 bases: TGTGCCAGCAGCTTGGCTGGGGCGCCTTGGGCTGAAGCTTTCTTT.

The chain carries TRBV5-4 and TRBJ1-6; D remains unclear. The CDR3 consists of 15 residues. V gave up 2 bases and J gave up 0 bases, with 6 bases separating them. Germline V gene lookup returns CDR1 SGHNT and CDR2 YYREEE (reference sequence). CDR3 in DNA: TGTGCCAGCAGCTTAGCGAGCTCCTATAATTCACCCCTCCACTTT. Protein product: CASSLASSYNSPLHF.

This chain links TRBV19 with TRBJ1-2; D is ambiguous. Germline V gene sequence: CDR1 LNHDA, CDR2 SQIVND (reference sequence). V was pared by 7 bases and J by 6 bases, with 15 bases between. The CDR3 consists of 13 residues. The DNA of the CDR3 is TGTGCCAGTAAAAGGAACAGATATAATGGCTACACCTTC. This sequence encodes CASKRNRYNGYTF. Variable domain in full (rest from reference TRBV19 and TRBJ1-2): DGGITQSPKYLFRKEGQNVTLSCEQNLNHDAMYWYRQDPGQGLRLIYYSQIVNDFQKGDIAEGYSVSREKKESFPLTVTSAQKNPTAFYLCASKRNRYNGYTFGSGTRLTVV.

This clone was detected once. This sample also contains other DNA sequences that code for the same CDR3. This chain links TRBV18 with TRBJ2-7; no clear D. V gave up 3 bases and J gave up 0 bases, with 6 bases separating them. This CDR3 region has 13 residues. CDR1 and CDR2 from the germline V gene are KGHSH and LQKENI. CDR3 region: CASSPRSSYEQYF. CDR3 bases: TGTGCCAGCTCACCCCGGAGCTCCTACGAGCAGTACTTC.

As to this clone: The same CDR3 is also encoded by other DNA sequences in this sample. The CDR3 DNA reads TGTGCCAGCAGCCTGGACAGATACAATGAGCAGTTCTTC. This codes for CASSLDRYNEQFF. J is TRBJ2-1 and V is TRBV7-9, with D perhaps TRBD1 (6 bases). Germline CDR1 SEHNR, CDR2 FQNEAQ (reference sequence). The CDR3 is made up of 13 amino acids. V lost 5 bases and J 4 bases, leaving 9 bases between the germline ends.

V and J are TRBV5-1 and TRBJ2-2, with TRBD2 identical over 13 bases. V was clipped by 1 base and J by 6 bases; unmatched bases: 3. Germline-derived CDR1 and CDR2 are SGHRS and YFSETQ. The CDR3 extends over 16 amino acids. CDR3 DNA sequence: TGCGCCAGCAGCTTGACTAGCGGGAGGGCCCCCGGGGAGCTGTTTTTT. It translates to CASSLTSGRAPGELFF.

The V and J genes are TRBV6-5 and TRBJ2-5, with TRBD1 as a possible D gene (5 bases). Germline CDR1 is MNHEY and CDR2 is SVGAGI. This CDR3 has 14 amino acids. Trimming took off 6 bases at V and 1 base at J, with 12 bases between the two ends. For the CDR3, the DNA is TGTGCCAGCAGCCTCAGGGCCCTCCAAGAGACCCAGTACTTC. This gives the protein CASSLRALQETQYF.

This chain connects TRBV18 to TRBJ2-7; 7 bases are a match to TRBD2. There are 13 residues in the CDR3. The germline V gene encodes CDR1 KGHSH and CDR2 LQKENI. V gave up 5 bases and J gave up 5 bases; unmatched junction bases: 6. The CDR3, as DNA: TGTGCCAGCTCATCAAACAGCGGGGACGAGCAGTACTTC. Its translation: CASSSNSGDEQYF. Together with reference TRBV18 and TRBJ2-7, the CDR3 gives the full variable domain: NAGVMQNPRHLVRRRGQEARLRCSPMKGHSHVYWYRQLPEEGLKFMVYLQKENIIDESGMPKERFSAEFPKEGPSILRIQQVVRGDSAAYFCASSSNSGDEQYFGPGTRLTVT.

This chain connects TRBV2 to TRBJ1-5; no definite D call. Trimming cost V 8 bases and J 0 bases, with 8 bases left between them. The germline CDR1 and CDR2 sequences are SNHLY and FYNNEI. CDR3 length: 13 residues. For the CDR3, the DNA is TGTGCCAGCGGAGGATATAGCAATCAGCCCCAGCATTTT. Translated, it gives CASGGYSNQPQHF.

The chain carries TRBV28 and TRBJ2-3; TRBD2 matches 10 bases. V lost 6 bases and J lost 1; bases outside the gene matches: 4. CDR3 length: 15 residues. The germline CDR1 and CDR2 sequences are MDHEN and SYDVKM. The CDR3 region has the DNA TGTGCCAGCAGCTCCAGCGGGAGGGGCACAGATACGCAGTATTTT. Residues: CASSSSGRGTDTQYF.

The chain links TRBV7-6 to TRBJ1-1, with 8 bases fitting TRBD1. V dropped 4 bases and J dropped 7; count of bases not matched to a gene: 5. The CDR3 length is 13 residues. Germline V gene sequence: CDR1 SGHVS, CDR2 FNYEAQ. CDR3 amino acids: CASSSRQGNEAFF. CDR3 coding DNA: TGTGCCAGCAGCTCGAGACAGGGGAATGAAGCTTTCTTT. Combining the CDR3 with reference TRBV7-6 and TRBJ1-1 gives the whole variable domain GAGVSQSPRYKVTKRGQDVALRCDPISGHVSLYWYRQALGQGPEFLTYFNYEAQQDKSGLPNDRFSAERPEGSISTLTIQRTEQRDSAMYRCASSSRQGNEAFFGQGTRLTVV.

The sample holds many counts of this clone. The chain recombines TRBV7-6 with TRBJ2-2, with a weak D call TRBD1 (5 bases). The length of the CDR3 is 16 residues. V gave up 6 bases and J gave up 6 bases, with 20 bases separating them. Per the germline V gene, CDR1 is SGHVS and CDR2 is FNYEAQ. CDR3 bases: TGTGCCAGCAGTCCTGAACAGGTCTTCCGGGCCGGGGAGCTGTTTTTT. It specifies CASSPEQVFRAGELFF.

The sample holds a few counts of this clone. The chain combines TRBV19 with TRBJ1-2; 7 bases match TRBD1. The CDR3 spans 17 residues. Germline assignment: CDR1 LNHDA and CDR2 SQIVND (reference sequence). V lost 4 bases to trimming and J lost 0 bases; unmatched junction nucleotides: 11. The CDR3 is CASSTPGRGPSNYGYTF. In DNA form, the CDR3 reads TGTGCCAGTAGTACCCCCGGAAGGGGGCCCTCTAACTATGGCTACACCTTC. Complete variable domain (other parts from reference TRBV19 and TRBJ1-2): DGGITQSPKYLFRKEGQNVTLSCEQNLNHDAMYWYRQDPGQGLRLIYYSQIVNDFQKGDIAEGYSVSREKKESFPLTVTSAQKNPTAFYLCASSTPGRGPSNYGYTFGSGTRLTVV.

This chain links TRBV5-1 with TRBJ1-6; perhaps TRBD1 as D (6 bases). V was cut by 1 base and J by 7 bases, with 12 bases left in between. Germline-derived CDR1 and CDR2 are SGHRS and YFSETQ. This CDR3 spans 15 amino acids. CDR3 sequence reads: CASSLFTQGNSPLHF. CDR3 bases: TGCGCCAGCAGCTTGTTTACCCAGGGGAATTCACCCCTCCACTTT.

This chain connects TRBV7-9 to TRBJ2-7; D is uncertain. V was cut by 4 bases and J by 3 bases, with 4 bases left in between. The CDR3 is made up of 11 amino acids. The germline V gene has CDR1 SEHNR and CDR2 FQNEAQ (reference sequence). The CDR3: CASSSNYEQYF. The CDR3 DNA reads as TGTGCCAGCAGCTCAAACTACGAGCAGTACTTC.

The chain joins TRBV5-4 to TRBJ2-7; 7 bases match TRBD2. After removal of 0 bases from V and 6 bases from J, the junction contained 6 bases not matched to a gene. CDR3 length: 14 residues. From germline, CDR1 is SGHNT and CDR2 YYREEE (reference sequence). The CDR3: CASSLAGREGEQYF. CDR3 nucleotides: TGTGCCAGCAGCTTGGCAGGCAGGGAGGGCGAGCAGTACTTC.

This chain uses TRBV5-1 with TRBJ1-4; TRBD1 matches at 7 bases. The CDR3 length is 14 residues. The germline V gene has CDR1 SGHRS and CDR2 YFSETQ. The V gene end was trimmed by 4 bases and the J gene end by 7 bases; junction bases not matched to a gene: 7. Here the CDR3 reads CASSQQGMGEKLFF. As DNA, the CDR3 is TGCGCCAGCAGCCAACAGGGGATGGGTGAAAAACTGTTTTTT.

The gene calls are TRBV7-6 and TRBJ2-5; 12 bases fit TRBD1. The CDR3 consists of 16 residues. CDR1 is SGHVS, CDR2 FNYEAQ, per germline. V was pared by 5 bases and J by 5 bases, with 9 bases of the junction left unmatched. This CDR3 reads CASSLGTGGAGETQYF. As DNA, the CDR3 is TGTGCCAGCAGCCTAGGGACAGGGGGCGCGGGGGAGACCCAGTACTTC.

The chain combines TRBV6-5 with TRBJ2-7, with D possibly TRBD2 on 5 matching bases. From germline, CDR1 is MNHEY and CDR2 SVGAGI. Trimming took off 6 bases at V and 3 bases at J, with 12 bases between the two ends. The CDR3 runs to 13 residues. CDR3 region: CASSEGRIYEQYF. The CDR3 nucleotides read TGTGCCAGCAGCGAGGGTCGTATCTACGAGCAGTACTTC.

This chain uses TRBV6-5 with TRBJ1-2; TRBD1 matches 8 bases. The CDR3 has 15 residues. Germline V lookup: CDR1 MNHEY, CDR2 SVGAGI. Germline trimming cut 6 bases from V and 3 bases from J; bases unmatched to any gene: 9. The CDR3: CASRSDRGSHYGYTF. CDR3 nucleotide sequence: TGTGCCAGCAGGTCTGACAGGGGAAGCCACTATGGCTACACCTTC.

This clone showed up just a few times. The V call is TRBV3-1 (or the pseudogene TRBV3-2), the J call TRBJ1-6; tentative D call: TRBD1 (5 bases). Germline V lookup: CDR1 LGHDT, CDR2 YNNKEL (reference sequence). V lost 6 bases to trimming and J lost 6 bases, with 15 bases between them. CDR3 size: 15 residues. The DNA for the CDR3 is TGTGCCAGCAGGGCCGGGACTGAGGGTAATTCACCCCTCCACTTT. Its protein product is CASRAGTEGNSPLHF.

The table lists this clone with a count of one. The rearrangement uses TRBV19 and TRBJ2-5; D might be TRBD2 (6 bases). The CDR3 sequence is 16 residues long. CDR1 LNHDA and CDR2 SQIVND come from the germline V gene (reference sequence). Trimming cost V 1 base and J 3 bases, with 15 bases left between them. The CDR3 coding sequence is TGTGCCAGTAGTATAGGTCTAGCGCCACGTGAAGAGACCCAGTACTTC. It yields the protein CASSIGLAPREETQYF.